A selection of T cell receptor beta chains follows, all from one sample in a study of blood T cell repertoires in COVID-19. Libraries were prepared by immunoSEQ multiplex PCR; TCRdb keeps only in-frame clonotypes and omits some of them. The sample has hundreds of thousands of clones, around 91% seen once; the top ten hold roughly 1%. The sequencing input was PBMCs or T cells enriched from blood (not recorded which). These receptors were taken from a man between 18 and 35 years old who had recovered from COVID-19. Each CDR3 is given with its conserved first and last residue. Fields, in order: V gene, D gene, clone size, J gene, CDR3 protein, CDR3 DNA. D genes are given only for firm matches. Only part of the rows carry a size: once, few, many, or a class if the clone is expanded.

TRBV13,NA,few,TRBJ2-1,CASSLTLGGGNRFF,TGTGCCAGCAGCTTAACCCTAGGGGGGGGCAATAGGTTCTTC
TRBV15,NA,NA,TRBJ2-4,CATSFRYGPGKAKNIQYF,TGTGCCACCAGCTTTCGATACGGGCCGGGGAAAGCCAAAAACATTCAGTACTTC
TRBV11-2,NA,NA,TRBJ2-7,CASGWGLLYEQYF,TGTGCCAGCGGCTGGGGGCTACTCTACGAGCAGTACTTC
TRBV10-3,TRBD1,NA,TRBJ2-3,CAISGRTGGSTDTQYF,TGTGCCATCAGTGGACGGACAGGGGGAAGCACAGATACGCAGTATTTT
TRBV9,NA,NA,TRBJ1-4,CASSGGGMRGEKLFF,TGTGCCAGCAGCGGCGGGGGGATGAGGGGTGAAAAACTGTTTTTT
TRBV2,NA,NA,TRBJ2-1,CASSVELTVRAYKAQFF,TGTGCCAGCAGTGTAGAGTTGACAGTACGGGCCTACAAAGCGCAGTTCTTC
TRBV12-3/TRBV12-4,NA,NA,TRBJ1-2,CASSLRLNYGYTF,TGTGCCAGCAGTTTGCGGCTGAACTATGGCTACACCTTC
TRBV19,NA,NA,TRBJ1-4,CASSMEDSFATNEKLFF,TGTGCCAGTAGTATGGAAGACAGCTTTGCAACTAATGAAAAACTGTTTTTT
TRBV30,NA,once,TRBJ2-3,CAWSWGGQETDTQYF,TGTGCCTGGAGTTGGGGGGGACAAGAAACAGATACGCAGTATTTT
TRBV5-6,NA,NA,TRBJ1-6,CASSFSNSPLHF,TGTGCCAGCAGCTTCTCTAATTCACCCCTCCACTTT
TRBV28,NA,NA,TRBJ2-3,CASSGTAPDTQYF,TGTGCCAGCAGCGGGACTGCTCCCGATACGCAGTATTTT
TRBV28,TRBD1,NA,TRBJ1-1,CASRSGQGVAEAFF,TGTGCCAGCAGGTCAGGACAGGGAGTCGCTGAAGCTTTCTTT
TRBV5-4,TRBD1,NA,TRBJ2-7,CASSRDRAHEQYF,TGTGCCAGCAGCCGGGACAGGGCCCACGAGCAGTACTTC
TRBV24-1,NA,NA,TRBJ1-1,CATSEGQGLTTEAFF,TGTGCCACCAGTGAAGGTCAGGGACTTACGACTGAAGCTTTCTTT
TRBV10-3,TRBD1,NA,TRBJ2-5,CAISIDRDARETQYF,TGTGCCATCAGCATAGACAGGGATGCCAGGGAGACCCAGTACTTC
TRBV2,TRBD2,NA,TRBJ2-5,CVGGSGRRETQYF,TGTGTCGGAGGCAGCGGGAGAAGGGAGACCCAGTACTTC
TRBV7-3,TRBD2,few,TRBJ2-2,CASSLWTAGGPDTGELFF,TGTGCCAGCAGCTTATGGACAGCGGGAGGGCCTGACACCGGGGAGCTGTTTTTT
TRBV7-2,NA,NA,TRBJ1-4,CASSPGGAYNEKLFF,TGTGCCAGCAGCCCGGGGGGGGCTTATAATGAAAAACTGTTTTTT
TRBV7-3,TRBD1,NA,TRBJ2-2,CASSSGTGFPGELFF,TGTGCCAGCAGTTCCGGGACAGGTTTCCCCGGGGAGCTGTTTTTT
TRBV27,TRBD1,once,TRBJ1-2,CASSVQGPPANYGYTF,TGTGCCAGCAGTGTACAGGGGCCCCCAGCTAACTATGGCTACACCTTC
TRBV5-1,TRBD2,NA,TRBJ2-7,CASSSSGSYEQYF,TGCGCCAGCAGCTCTAGCGGGAGCTACGAGCAGTACTTC
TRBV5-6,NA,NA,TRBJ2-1,CASSSYNEQFF,TGTGCCAGCAGCTCTTACAATGAGCAGTTCTTC
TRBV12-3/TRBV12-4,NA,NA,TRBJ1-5,CASTTLPRPQHF,TGTGCCAGCACTACGCTTCCAAGGCCCCAGCATTTT
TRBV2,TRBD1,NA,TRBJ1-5,CASRKSQGASNQPQHF,TGTGCCAGCAGGAAATCACAGGGGGCTAGCAATCAGCCCCAGCATTTT
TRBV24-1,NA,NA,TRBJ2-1,CATSERSDEQFF,TGTGCCACCAGTGAAAGAAGCGATGAGCAGTTCTTC
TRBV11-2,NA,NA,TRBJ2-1,CVSTSPKRERDNEQFF,TGTGTCAGCACCTCCCCCAAGAGGGAAAGGGACAATGAGCAGTTCTTC
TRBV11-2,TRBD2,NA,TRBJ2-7,CASSLVGGRAYEQYF,TGTGCCAGCAGCTTAGTGGGCGGGAGGGCGTACGAGCAGTACTTC
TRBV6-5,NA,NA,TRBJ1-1,CASSRLRAEAFF,TGTGCCAGCAGTCGTCTGAGGGCTGAAGCTTTCTTT